What follows describes a single T cell receptor beta chain. Its antigen remains undetermined. No base quality information exists; no much larger clone differs at one position. This record comes from a study of blood T cell repertoires in COVID-19 (TCRdb year 2020). Concerning the study at large: Collaborator samples came from the United States, Italy and Spain and covered acute and convalescent phases of COVID-19. The material from the prospective study consisted of cDNA or gDNA derived from T cells, B-cell-depleted T cells, or PBMCs. Subjects who had been exposed to COVID-19, were actively infected with it, or had recovered from it provided the deeply sampled blood TCRbeta repertoires that made up the dataset. The repertoires were released in a freely available public database meant as a resource for research on the immune response to SARS-CoV-2. Samples came from the ongoing ImmuneRACE study (first 160 participants) plus 1,254 subjects from 6 global collaborators. Nearly every sample came with metadata listing a de-identified subject ID, COVID-19 status, age in years and sex. Where available, HLA class I and class II types were obtained from metadata supplied by the sample provider rather than from assay-based typing.

Based on the germline V gene, the CDR1 and CDR2 sequences are MNHEY and SVGAGI. Including the terminal cysteine and phenylalanine, the CDR3 comprises 16 residues. Only CDR3 DNA remains: 48 bases, in frame from the first base. Trimming leaves V shorter by 4 bases and J shorter by 4 bases, with the junction holding 12 bases beyond the gene matches. General findings and caveats noted by the study authors: How much clinical and demographic metadata was included differed by source and by participant, and the metadata was provided uncurated.

In Seattle, one collaborating source enrolled patients while the infection was active and tracked those patients longitudinally over the course of disease. Each collaborating institution followed its own protocols to collect whole blood in K2EDTA tubes. Collaborator samples were shipped for TCRbeta analysis as frozen whole blood, isolated PBMCs, or DNA extracted from either sample type. TCRbeta CDR3 regions were amplified from genomic DNA using the immunoSEQ Assay, a bias-controlled multiplex PCR. Regarding the original processing steps: The number of nucleated cells in each sample was estimated from the amplification of reference gene primers within the assay. To quantify the absolute abundance of each unique TCRbeta CDR3 rearrangement, sequence reads were collapsed and filtered. For each sample, productive Simpson clonality was calculated as the square root of Simpson's diversity index across productive rearrangements. The table comes from immuneACCESS by way of TCRdb, which keeps in-frame sequences with V and J called. Part of the clones is missing from these tables; in studies checked, under half for an unresolved V gene and the rest for unknown reasons. V and J calls plus clone size are reproduced from that table; the DNA served to infer D and trimming. A total of more than 300,000 clones appear in this sample, about nine tenths of them only once. The ten largest clones capture just under 7.5% of the sample.

The sequencing input was peripheral blood. This TCR came from a woman between 65 and 79 years old with COVID-19, enrolled during active disease. This receptor chain uses TRBV6-5 and TRBJ2-7; the central 8 bases match TRBD1. The nucleotides are TGTGCCAGCAGTTCCGTACGCGGGACAGGACAATACGAGCAGTACTTC. This sequence encodes CASSSVRGTGQYEQYF.